This T cell receptor (beta chain) was captured in a study of T cell repertoires in cytomegalovirus infection. Study background: Alongside well-studied HLA-B-restricted CMV epitopes, recently identified HLA-C-restricted CMV epitopes were also used.

CDR3 length: 14 amino acids. Germline CDR1 SGHRS, CDR2 YFSETQ. V was clipped by 7 bases and J by 0 bases; unmatched bases: 5. Turning to this clonotype: Its antigen is still unknown.

TCRdb ran MiXCR on the reads and lists one entry per CDR3 protein. The sample gives about 110,000 distinct CDR3 sequences, roughly 39% of which show up once; about 74% is in the top ten. The V gene is TRBV5-1, the J gene TRBJ2-5; TRBD2 aligns across 8 bases. This clonotype was obtained from a human donor in good health (CMV status not recorded). Some clones in this sample may be carry-over from other donors' samples. The sequenced sample was CD8+ T cells from cultured PBMCs, obtained from culture after CMV antigen stimulation. CDR3: CASRFSGNQETQYF. CDR3 DNA sequence: TGCGCCAGCCGTTTTAGCGGGAACCAAGAGACCCAGTACTTC.